One sample yielded the 15 T cell receptor beta chains listed below, sequenced in a study of cytomegalovirus exposure and HLA in healthy donors. The PCR employed 60 Vbeta primers together with 13 Jbeta primers. The table came from immunoSEQ multiplex PCR; TCRdb's copy has only in-frame clones and leaves some out. The sample lists about 180,000 clones; 75% to 85% were seen once. Sequencing used PBMCs. The receptors were sampled from a woman aged 45-65 years in good health and CMV-seropositive.

The rearrangement uses TRBV11-2 and TRBJ2-1, with D perhaps matching TRBD2 (7 bases). This CDR3 spans 16 amino acids. The V gene lost 5 bases and the J gene lost 4 bases, with 18 bases spanning the gap. The germline V gene encodes CDR1 SGHAT and CDR2 FQNNGV. CDR3: CASSPIRGALYNEQFF. The DNA of the CDR3 is TGTGCCAGCAGCCCAATCCGGGGGGCGCTTTACAATGAGCAGTTCTTC.

Only a few counts were recorded for this clone. This chain links TRBV6-5 with TRBJ1-1, with a tentative D call TRBD1 (6 bases). Germline CDR1 is MNHEY and CDR2 is SVGAGI. Trimming cost V 2 bases and J 11 bases, with 18 bases left between them. The CDR3 length is 14 residues. The chain's CDR3 is CASSYAGGRTQAFF. The CDR3 coding sequence is TGTGCCAGCAGTTACGCGGGGGGGCGAACCCAGGCTTTCTTT.

This chain links TRBV6-1 with TRBJ2-7, with 10 bases aligning to TRBD1. V shed 6 bases and J 3 bases; nucleotides not matched to a gene: 5. The length of the CDR3 is 14 residues. CDR1 and CDR2 (germline): MNHNS, SASEGT. Here the CDR3 DNA reads TGTGCCAGCAGGTCCGGGACAGGGGACTACGAGCAGTACTTC. This sequence encodes CASRSGTGDYEQYF.

J is TRBJ2-2 and V is TRBV6-5; D may be TRBD2 (6 bases). The ends were cut back, 5 bases at V and 1 base at J, with 11 bases in the middle. Germline V gene lookup returns CDR1 MNHEY and CDR2 SVGAGI. There are 15 residues in the CDR3. The CDR3 DNA reads TGTGCCAGCAGTCCAGGGACTGGGAACACCGGGGAGCTGTTTTTT. Translation: CASSPGTGNTGELFF.

This clone has a handful of counts. This chain connects TRBV30 to TRBJ2-2, with 7 bases identical to TRBD1. The trim removed 2 bases at V and 2 bases at J, leaving 11 bases unmatched. CDR1 GTSNPN and CDR2 SVGIG come from the germline V gene (reference sequence). The CDR3 length is 17 residues. The CDR3 nucleotides are TGTGCCTGGAGTTCCCGAGTACGGACAGGCAACACCGGGGAGCTGTTTTTT. This encodes CAWSSRVRTGNTGELFF.

The rearrangement links TRBV5-6 to TRBJ2-5; 12 positions match TRBD2. This CDR3 has 15 residues. Germline CDR1 reads SGHDT; CDR2 reads YYEEEE. The V gene end was trimmed by 4 bases and the J gene end by 2 bases; junction bases not matched to a gene: 3. In DNA form, the CDR3 reads TGTGCCAGCAGCAAAACTAGCGGGGGGCAAGAGACCCAGTACTTC. This translates into CASSKTSGGQETQYF.

The J gene is TRBJ1-6, the V gene TRBV19; tentatively, D is TRBD1 (6 bases). V was shortened by 4 bases and J by 0 bases, with 16 bases between the two germline ends. Germline CDR1 is LNHDA and CDR2 is SQIVND (reference sequence). CDR3 length equals 18 residues. In DNA, the CDR3 is TGTGCCAGTAGTACGGGGGGCAAGCTGAGCTCCTATAATTCACCCCTCCACTTT. Translating it yields CASSTGGKLSSYNSPLHF.

The chain employs TRBV6-1 and TRBJ2-1, with TRBD2 identical over 7 bases. The CDR3 consists of 17 residues. J gave up 6 bases and V 2 bases, and 13 bases lay outside the gene matches. The germline CDR1 and CDR2 sequences are MNHNS and SASEGT. CDR3: CASSEYYVGPGGNEQFF. CDR3 nucleotides: TGTGCCAGCAGTGAATACTACGTGGGACCGGGGGGCAATGAGCAGTTCTTC.

J is TRBJ2-3 and V is TRBV27, with 8 bases aligning to TRBD2. V lost 5 bases, J lost 6 bases, and 10 bases stayed unmatched. This CDR3 region has 15 residues. Germline assignment: CDR1 MNHEY and CDR2 SMNVEV (reference sequence). The CDR3 sequence is CASSTLAGPGDTQYF. The CDR3 nucleotides read TGTGCCAGCAGTACCCTAGCGGGCCCCGGGGATACGCAGTATTTT.

The gene calls are TRBV4-2 and TRBJ2-3, with TRBD2 as a possible D gene (5 bases). Germline loops: CDR1 LGHNA, CDR2 YNFKEQ. V was trimmed by 5 bases and J by 2 bases, leaving 14 bases between them. This CDR3 is built from 15 residues. The CDR3 is CASSSKRDHTDTQYF. CDR3 coding DNA: TGTGCCAGCAGCTCAAAGAGGGATCACACAGATACGCAGTATTTT.

The CDR3 is CASSVGQGDQPQHF. CDR3 DNA sequence: TGTGCCAGCAGCGTAGGACAGGGAGATCAGCCCCAGCATTTT. The V and J genes are TRBV9 and TRBJ1-5; TRBD1 matches at 7 bases. The CDR3 runs 14 residues. The junction had 2 bases not matched to a gene; V was cut back by 0 bases and J by 5 bases. CDR1 and CDR2 (germline): SGDLS, YYNGEE. The whole variable domain, filled in from reference TRBV9 and TRBJ1-5, reads DSGVTQTPKHLITATGQRVTLRCSPRSGDLSVYWYQQSLDQGLQFLIQYYNGEERAKGNILERFSAQQFPDLHSELNLSSLELGDSALYFCASSVGQGDQPQHFGDGTRLSIL.

J is TRBJ1-4 and V is TRBV4-2; 7 nucleotides line up with TRBD1. Trimming cost V 5 bases and J 8 bases; bases outside gene matches: 14. This CDR3 is built from 16 residues. The germline V gene encodes CDR1 LGHNA and CDR2 YNFKEQ. The CDR3 sequence is CASSAQARGPREKLFF. The CDR3, as DNA: TGTGCCAGCAGCGCCCAAGCGAGGGGGCCCCGGGAAAAACTGTTTTTT.

V usage is TRBV3-1 (or the pseudogene TRBV3-2) and J usage is TRBJ1-2; D unclear. Deletions cut 4 bases from V and 10 bases from J, with 4 bases between. CDR1 LGHDT and CDR2 YNNKEL come from the germline V gene (reference sequence). The CDR3 runs to 9 residues. The CDR3 coding sequence is TGTGCCAGCAGCCCTCCCTACACCTTC. Its protein is CASSPPYTF.

J is TRBJ1-1 and V is TRBV27, with 9 bases identical to TRBD1. Looked up from germline, CDR1 is MNHEY and CDR2 is SMNVEV (reference sequence). The CDR3 sequence is 17 residues long. With V trimmed by 4 bases and J by 3 bases, 12 bases remained unmatched. CDR3 protein: CASSSPQDRGRDTEAFF. CDR3 DNA sequence: TGTGCCAGCAGTTCACCCCAGGACAGGGGTAGGGACACTGAAGCTTTCTTT.

The rearrangement uses TRBV5-1 and TRBJ1-6; 10 bases align to TRBD1. Germline V gene sequence: CDR1 SGHRS, CDR2 YFSETQ. With V trimmed by 4 bases and J by 9 bases, 19 bases remained unmatched. The CDR3 totals 19 residues. The CDR3 sequence is CASSPSRQGARLYGSPLHF. For the CDR3, the DNA is TGCGCCAGCAGCCCCTCGAGACAGGGGGCGCGACTGTACGGTTCACCCCTCCACTTT.